This entry lists 6 T cell receptor beta chains sequenced from one sample in a study of shared clonotypes between healthy human individuals. Sequenced by immunoSEQ multiplex PCR; TCRdb stores in-frame clones only, minus some. The repertoire consists of over 850,000 clones, with approximately 80% occurring once and the leading ten covering approximately 0.52%. The material sequenced was memory CD4+ T cells from PBMCs. Subset described: CD45RA-negative fraction. The receptor source for this set is a man aged 18 to 30 in good health. Some clones in this sample may be carry-over from other donors' samples.

The chain employs TRBV5-4 and TRBJ2-2, with 8 bases identical to TRBD1. Germline CDR1 and CDR2: SGHNT and YYREEE (reference sequence). Trimming took 1 base from V and 6 from J; bases not matched to a gene: 11. The CDR3 is 17 residues long. The CDR3 DNA follows: TGTGCCAGCAGCTTGTTACCGCAGGGGGCTAGGTCCGGGGAGCTGTTTTTT. This sequence encodes CASSLLPQGARSGELFF.

This chain connects TRBV7-9 to TRBJ2-1; possibly TRBD1 or TRBD2 for D (7 bases each). Germline CDR1 SEHNR, CDR2 FQNEAQ (reference sequence). V shed 6 bases and J shed 5 bases, with 17 bases lying between them. The CDR3 consists of 15 residues. CDR3: CASRRHRGGDNEQFF. The CDR3 DNA is TGTGCCAGCAGACGCCACAGGGGAGGGGACAATGAGCAGTTCTTC.

J is TRBJ2-3 and V is TRBV7-8; TRBD2 agrees at 10 bases. Germline V gene sequence: CDR1 SGHVS, CDR2 FQNEAQ. V shed 5 bases and J 0 bases; nucleotides not matched to a gene: 14. CDR3 length: 19 amino acids. CDR3 sequence reads: CASSPRWTSGATSTDTQYF. CDR3 nucleotides: TGTGCCAGCAGCCCGCGCTGGACTAGCGGAGCCACTAGCACAGATACGCAGTATTTT.

J is TRBJ2-2 and V is TRBV4-2; 13 bases are shared with TRBD2. Germline lookup yields CDR1 LGHNA and CDR2 YNFKEQ. Trimming removed 4 bases from V and 7 bases from J; junction bases left unmatched: 9. The length of the CDR3 is 17 residues. The CDR3 DNA is TGTGCCAGCAGCCTCACTAGCGGGAGGGCCGAGGGCGGGGAGCTGTTTTTT. Its translation is CASSLTSGRAEGGELFF.

This clone was picked up one time. This sequence joins TRBV7-8 and TRBJ1-2; 9 positions agree with TRBD1. CDR3 size: 15 residues. Germline V gene lookup returns CDR1 SGHVS and CDR2 FQNEAQ. The V gene end was trimmed by 5 bases and the J gene end by 2 bases; junction bases not matched to a gene: 6. CDR3 region: CASSLTGGLNYGYTF. The CDR3 nucleotides read TGTGCCAGCAGCCTCACAGGGGGCTTGAACTATGGCTACACCTTC.

The chain uses TRBV5-1 and TRBJ1-1; 7 bases fit TRBD1. The J segment lost 4 bases and the V segment lost 2 bases, leaving 8 bases of the junction unmatched. In germline, CDR1 is SGHRS, CDR2 YFSETQ. The CDR3 is 15 amino acids. The CDR3, as DNA: TGCGCCAGCAGCTTTCTCGATAACAGGGGCACTGAAGCTTTCTTT. This encodes CASSFLDNRGTEAFF.